This section outlines one T cell receptor beta chain sequence together with its context. The antigen is undetermined. The junction departs from the called germline gene at one end, perhaps through a read error. No cell sorting was done before RNA was extracted from the tissue. Distant lung tissue was collected more than 3 cm away from the tumor edge. Three rounds of nested PCR, following a modified ARM-PCR protocol, produced the TCRbeta library. One entry per CDR3 protein results from TCRdb running MiXCR on the multiplex PCR reads. The sample has tens of thousands of distinct CDR3 sequences, roughly 80% seen once; the top ten hold about half. Germline lookup yields CDR1 GTSNPN and CDR2 SVGIG (reference sequence). This CDR3 has 13 residues. This entry is derived from a study of tumor and adjacent non-tumor tissue in lung cancer. Study-wide points: TCR diversity was significantly greater in tumor than normal lung tissue. Tumor repertoires had a smaller top 100 clone share than normal lung.

This clonotype was obtained from a man in his 60s with non-small cell lung cancer. Sequenced: distant non-tumor lung tissue. This chain joins TRBV30 and TRBJ1-1; maybe TRBD1 (5 bases). The CDR3 region has the DNA TGTGCCGGGAGTCTACAGGAGTACACTGAAGCTTTCTTT. Translating it yields CAGSLQEYTEAFF. Complete variable domain (other parts from reference TRBV30 and TRBJ1-1): SQTIHQWPATLVQPVGSPLSLECTVEGTSNPNLYWYRQAAGRGLQLLFYSVGIGQISSEVPQNLSASRPQDRQFILSSKKLLLSDSGFYLCAGSLQEYTEAFFGQGTRLTVV.